This T cell receptor (beta chain) was captured by sequencing in a study of T cells in Graves' hyperthyroidism and ophthalmopathy. The CDR3 loop spans 14 amino acids. Trimming shortened V by 5 bases and J by 2 bases, and 13 bases separated the two germline ends. The germline CDR1 and CDR2 sequences are SEHNR and FQNEAQ (reference sequence). A lack of ophthalmopathy progression within 18 months defined stable Graves' hyperthyroidism. Any patient presenting with uncontrolled infection, other autoimmune disease, pregnancy or lactation was left out. TCR beta CDR3 regions were amplified from RNA transcripts. RT-PCR in the first round (using the HTBI primer set) targeted the TCR CDR3. TCRdb re-called the multiplex PCR reads through MiXCR, storing one row per CDR3 protein. Of about 540,000 distinct CDR3 sequences detected, 46% appear once; the ten largest clones hold just under 8.5%. The study's findings and limits: Ophthalmopathy could be told apart from stable hyperthyroidism with a 13 V-J model. Peripheral blood also featured most of the thyroid clonotypes expanded above 0.001.

This clonotype turned up a few times. Its antigen is undetermined. The rearrangement joins TRBV7-9 to TRBJ2-7; D is uncertain. The sequencing sample was made of peripheral blood or thyroid tissue (not recorded which). The sequence derives from a woman younger than 30 with Graves' hyperthyroidism. The CDR3 loop reads CASSQLTGAYEQYF. The DNA for the CDR3 is TGTGCCAGCAGCCAGCTGACGGGTGCCTACGAGCAGTACTTC. The whole variable domain, remainder taken from reference TRBV7-9 and TRBJ2-7, is DTGVSQNPRHKITKRGQNVTFRCDPISEHNRLYWYRQTLGQGPEFLTYFQNEAQLEKSRLLSDRFSAERPKGSFSTLEIQRTEQGDSAMYLCASSQLTGAYEQYFGPGTRLTVT.